This T cell receptor (beta chain) was captured by sequencing in a study of regulatory T cells in long-lasting Graves disease. This clonotype was seen at least ten times. With 6 bases removed from V and 2 bases from J, the gap between germline ends came to 11 bases. The germline CDR1 and CDR2 sequences are MNHNS and SASEGT. This CDR3 region has 14 residues. The time point: newly diagnosed GD, antithyroid drugs for less than 3 months. Researchers made the TCR library from RNA that was extracted from PBMCs. Library construction for TCR beta used iRepertoire HTBI primers and Arm-PCR of CDR3 regions. A single record per CDR3 protein comes from TCRdb applying MiXCR to the multiplex PCR reads. The table includes around 250,000 distinct CDR3 sequences, 15% to 20% detected once. The data were also submitted as part of a second study, on T cells in Graves' hyperthyroidism and ophthalmopathy. This second study notes: Expanded thyroid clonotypes (above 0.001) were mostly also found in blood.

This sample comprised peripheral blood mononuclear cells (PBMCs), obtained at new diagnosis, from a patient treated with antithyroid drugs. The TCR originated in a woman aged 25-40 years with Graves disease. The chain recombines TRBV6-1 with TRBJ2-1; D is ambiguous. The CDR3 DNA follows: TGTGCCAGCAGAAATTCACTGACCTACAATGAGCAGTTCTTC. Its protein is CASRNSLTYNEQFF.